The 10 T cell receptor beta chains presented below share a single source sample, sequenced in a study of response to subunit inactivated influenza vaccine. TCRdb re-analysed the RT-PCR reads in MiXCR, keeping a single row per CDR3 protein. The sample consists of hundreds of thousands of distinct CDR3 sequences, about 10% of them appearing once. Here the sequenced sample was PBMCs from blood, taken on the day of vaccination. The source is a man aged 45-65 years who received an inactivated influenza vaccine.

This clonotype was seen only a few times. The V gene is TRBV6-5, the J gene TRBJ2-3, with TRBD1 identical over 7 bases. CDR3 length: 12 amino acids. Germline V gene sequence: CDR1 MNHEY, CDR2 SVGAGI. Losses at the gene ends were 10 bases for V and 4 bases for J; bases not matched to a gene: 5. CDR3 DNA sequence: TGTGCCACCCGAGGGGGCGCAGATACGCAGTATTTT. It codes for CATRGGADTQYF.

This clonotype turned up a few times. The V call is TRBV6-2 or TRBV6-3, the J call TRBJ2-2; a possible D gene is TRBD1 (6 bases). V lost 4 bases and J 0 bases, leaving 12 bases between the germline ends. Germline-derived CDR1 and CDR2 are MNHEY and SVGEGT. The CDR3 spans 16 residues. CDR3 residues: CASSFTGYPNTGELFF. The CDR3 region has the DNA TGTGCCAGCAGTTTTACAGGGTACCCGAACACCGGGGAGCTGTTTTTT.

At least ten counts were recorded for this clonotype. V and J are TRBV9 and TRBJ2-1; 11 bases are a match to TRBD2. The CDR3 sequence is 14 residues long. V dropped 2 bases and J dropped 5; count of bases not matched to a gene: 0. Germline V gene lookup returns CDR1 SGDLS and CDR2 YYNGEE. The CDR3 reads CASSVGLADNEQFF. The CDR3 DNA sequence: TGTGCCAGCAGCGTGGGACTAGCGGACAATGAGCAGTTCTTC.

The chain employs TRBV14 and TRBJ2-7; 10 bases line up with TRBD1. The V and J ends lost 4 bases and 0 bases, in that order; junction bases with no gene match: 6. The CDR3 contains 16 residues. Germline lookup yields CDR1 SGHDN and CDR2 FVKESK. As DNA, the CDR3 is TGTGCCAGCAGCCGGGGACAGGGGACCCTCTCCTACGAGCAGTACTTC. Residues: CASSRGQGTLSYEQYF.

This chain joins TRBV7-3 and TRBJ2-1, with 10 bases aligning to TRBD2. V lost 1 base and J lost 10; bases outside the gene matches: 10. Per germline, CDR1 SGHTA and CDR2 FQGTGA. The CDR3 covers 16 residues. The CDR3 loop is CASSLMGSGRALEQFF. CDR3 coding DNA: TGTGCCAGCAGCTTAATGGGGAGCGGGAGGGCCTTAGAGCAGTTCTTC. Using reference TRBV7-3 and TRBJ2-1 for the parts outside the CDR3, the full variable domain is GAGVSQTPSNKVTEKGKYVELRCDPISGHTALYWYRQSLGQGPEFLIYFQGTGAADDSGLPNDRFFAVRPEGSVSTLKIQRTERGDSAVYLCASSLMGSGRALEQFFGPGTRLTVL.

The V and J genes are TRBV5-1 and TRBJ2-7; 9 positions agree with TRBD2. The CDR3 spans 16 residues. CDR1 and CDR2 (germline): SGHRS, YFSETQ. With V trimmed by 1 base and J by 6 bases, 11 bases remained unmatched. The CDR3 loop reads CASSLFPPAGGVEQYF. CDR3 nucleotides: TGCGCCAGCAGCTTGTTCCCCCCAGCGGGAGGTGTCGAGCAGTACTTC. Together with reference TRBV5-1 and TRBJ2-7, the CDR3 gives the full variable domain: KAGVTQTPRYLIKTRGQQVTLSCSPISGHRSVSWYQQTPGQGLQFLFEYFSETQRNKGNFPGRFSGRQFSNSRSEMNVSTLELGDSALYLCASSLFPPAGGVEQYFGPGTRLTVT.

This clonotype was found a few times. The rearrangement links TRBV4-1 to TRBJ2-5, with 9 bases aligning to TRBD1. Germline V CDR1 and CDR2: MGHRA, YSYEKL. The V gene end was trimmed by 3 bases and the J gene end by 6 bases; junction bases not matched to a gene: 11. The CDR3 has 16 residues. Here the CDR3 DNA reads TGCGCCAGCAGCCAGCCCGGTCGGGACAGGGCGAAGACCCAGTACTTC. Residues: CASSQPGRDRAKTQYF.

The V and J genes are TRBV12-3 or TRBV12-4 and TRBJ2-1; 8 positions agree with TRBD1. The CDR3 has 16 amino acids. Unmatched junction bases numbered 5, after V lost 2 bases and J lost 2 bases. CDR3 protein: CASSLTDRGPYNEQFF. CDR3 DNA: TGTGCCAGCAGTTTAACCGACAGGGGACCCTACAATGAGCAGTTCTTC.

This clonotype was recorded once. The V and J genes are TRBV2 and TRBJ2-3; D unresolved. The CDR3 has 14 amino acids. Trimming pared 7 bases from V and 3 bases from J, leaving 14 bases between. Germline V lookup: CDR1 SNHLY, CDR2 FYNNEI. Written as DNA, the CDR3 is TGTGCCAGCACCGGGTCAGTGGCAACAGATACGCAGTATTTT. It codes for CASTGSVATDTQYF.

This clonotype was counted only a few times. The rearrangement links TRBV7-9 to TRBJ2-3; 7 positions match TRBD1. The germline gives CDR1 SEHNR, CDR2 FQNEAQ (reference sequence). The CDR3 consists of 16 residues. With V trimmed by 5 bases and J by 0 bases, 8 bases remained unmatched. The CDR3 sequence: CASSRPDRDSTDTQYF. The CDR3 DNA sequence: TGTGCCAGCAGCCGTCCCGACAGGGACAGCACAGATACGCAGTATTTT.